Below, 29 T cell receptor beta chains from the same sample are listed, as sequenced in a study of blood T cell repertoires in COVID-19 (TCRdb year 2020). Receptor libraries were prepared by the immunoSEQ multiplex PCR assay. As stored in TCRdb, this immuneACCESS dataset retains in-frame rearrangements with V and J assigned. A fraction of the clones does not appear; measured against another copy, unresolved V genes explain less than half of the discrepancy, and the remainder lacks a known reason. The sample includes roughly 520,000 clones, with 88% observed a single time. The top ten clonotypes cover 1.8% of the sample. The sequencing sample was made of PBMCs or T cells enriched from blood (not recorded which). The receptor set was obtained from a woman aged 40 to 50 who had recovered from COVID-19.

The chain joins TRBV3-1 (or the pseudogene TRBV3-2) to TRBJ2-1; no firm D call. This CDR3 comprises 16 residues. V lost 0 bases and J 0 bases, leaving 9 bases between the germline ends. Germline V gives CDR1 LGHDT, CDR2 YNNKEL (reference sequence). CDR3 protein: CASSQESPSSYNEQFF. For the CDR3, the DNA is TGTGCCAGCAGCCAAGAATCACCGAGCTCCTACAATGAGCAGTTCTTC.

The CDR3 here is CASRQDTNTEAFF. CDR3 bases: TGTGCCAGCAGACAGGACACTAACACTGAAGCTTTCTTT. The V and J genes are TRBV2 and TRBJ1-1; D perhaps matches TRBD1 (5 bases). This CDR3 comprises 13 residues. CDR1 is SNHLY, CDR2 FYNNEI, per germline. Trimming removed 6 bases from V and 2 bases from J, with 10 bases in between.

The chain couples TRBV3-1 (or the pseudogene TRBV3-2) to TRBJ1-2; tentative D call: TRBD1 (6 bases). The CDR3 totals 12 residues. V lost 0 bases and J lost 10, with 9 bases in between. Germline V lookup: CDR1 LGHDT, CDR2 YNNKEL (reference sequence). The CDR3 bases are TGTGCCAGCAGCCAAGATGACAGGCCCTACACCTTC. Protein sequence: CASSQDDRPYTF.

The V gene is TRBV9, the J gene TRBJ2-1, with D maybe TRBD2 (6 bases). V was shortened by 2 bases and J by 5 bases, with 14 bases between the two germline ends. CDR1 is SGDLS and CDR2 is YYNGEE in the germline V gene. This CDR3 region has 15 residues. CDR3 bases: TGTGCCAGCAGCGTCTCTCCGGGACTCCACAATGAGCAGTTCTTC. Translating gives CASSVSPGLHNEQFF.

The chain couples TRBV3-1 (or the pseudogene TRBV3-2) to TRBJ2-1, with 10 bases identical to TRBD2. The CDR3 sequence is 14 residues long. The ends lost 7 bases at V and 8 bases at J; junction bases unmatched: 8. The germline CDR1 and CDR2 sequences are LGHDT and YNNKEL (reference sequence). DNA for the CDR3: TGTGCCAGCAAAAAGGCTAGCGGGAGCTATGAGCAGTTCTTC. Its protein product is CASKKASGSYEQFF.

The chain employs TRBV5-1 and TRBJ1-2; 9 bases are shared with TRBD1. The CDR3 length is 14 residues. The trim removed 2 bases at V and 8 bases at J, leaving 7 bases unmatched. Germline V CDR1 and CDR2: SGHRS, YFSETQ. This CDR3 reads CASSLVPTGGGYTF. Here the CDR3 DNA reads TGCGCCAGCAGCTTAGTCCCAACAGGGGGCGGCTACACCTTC.

This clone was seen just once. The chain recombines TRBV14 with TRBJ1-2; D remains ambiguous. The CDR3 totals 13 residues. Trimming cost V 1 base and J 4 bases, with 7 bases left between them. Germline CDR1 SGHDN, CDR2 FVKESK. CDR3 protein: CASSQVSSYGYTF. Here the CDR3 DNA reads TGTGCCAGCAGCCAAGTATCTTCCTATGGCTACACCTTC.

The gene calls are TRBV6-5 and TRBJ2-1; TRBD2 matches at 7 bases. After removal of 6 bases from V and 4 bases from J, the junction contained 6 bases not matched to a gene. The CDR3 is made up of 14 amino acids. Germline V lookup: CDR1 MNHEY, CDR2 SVGAGI. The CDR3 sequence is CASRSGTSYNEQFF. CDR3 coding DNA: TGTGCCAGCAGAAGCGGGACCTCTTACAATGAGCAGTTCTTC.

This clone was counted once. The chain has TRBV27 and TRBJ1-5; D is uncertain. Germline CDR1 MNHEY, CDR2 SMNVEV (reference sequence). V was trimmed by 3 bases and J by 5 bases, leaving 14 bases between them. The CDR3 spans 15 residues. The CDR3: CASSFVGRGDQPQHF. In DNA form, the CDR3 reads TGTGCCAGCAGTTTCGTGGGGAGAGGTGATCAGCCCCAGCATTTT.

As for this clone: The same CDR3 arises from other DNA sequences in this sample as well. This rearrangement joins TRBV5-1 to TRBJ2-1; possible D gene TRBD2, 6 bases. CDR1 SGHRS and CDR2 YFSETQ come from the germline V gene. Trimming took off 0 bases at V and 7 bases at J, with 14 bases between the two ends. This CDR3 has 15 residues. CDR3 in DNA: TGCGCCAGCAGCTTGGGTCAGGGCGCGGGAAATGAGCAGTTCTTC. It translates to CASSLGQGAGNEQFF. Together with reference TRBV5-1 and TRBJ2-1, the CDR3 gives the full variable domain: KAGVTQTPRYLIKTRGQQVTLSCSPISGHRSVSWYQQTPGQGLQFLFEYFSETQRNKGNFPGRFSGRQFSNSRSEMNVSTLELGDSALYLCASSLGQGAGNEQFFGPGTRLTVL.

The chain recombines TRBV5-5 with TRBJ1-5, with D tentatively TRBD1 (6 bases). The V and J ends lost 3 bases and 4 bases respectively, with 14 bases between them. The germline CDR1 and CDR2 sequences are SGHKS and YYEKEE (reference sequence). CDR3 length: 15 amino acids. The CDR3 loop is CASSWDTGRNQPQHF. CDR3 sequence (DNA): TGTGCCAGCAGCTGGGACACAGGAAGGAATCAGCCCCAGCATTTT.

This clone was recorded once. V usage is TRBV7-9 and J usage is TRBJ1-2; D is possibly TRBD1 (5 bases). V lost 0 bases and J 11 bases, leaving 7 bases between the germline ends. Germline V lookup: CDR1 SEHNR, CDR2 FQNEAQ (reference sequence). CDR3 length equals 11 residues. The CDR3 bases are TGTGCCAGCAGCTTAGCGGGGGGTTACACCTTC. It codes for CASSLAGGYTF.

This rearrangement joins TRBV28 to TRBJ1-5; D gene ambiguous. V gave up 3 bases and J gave up 4 bases, with 10 bases separating them. Germline CDR1 MDHEN, CDR2 SYDVKM. This CDR3 spans 14 amino acids. The CDR3 sequence is CASSFPGKNQPQHF. DNA of the CDR3: TGTGCCAGCAGTTTCCCAGGCAAAAATCAGCCCCAGCATTTT.

The chain employs TRBV29-1 and TRBJ1-2; 7 bases are a match to TRBD1. The CDR3 covers 12 residues. Trimming removed 6 bases from V and 8 bases from J; junction bases left unmatched: 9. Germline-derived CDR1 and CDR2 are SQVTM and ANQGSEA. The CDR3 nucleotides read TGCAGCGTCGAGGACAGGCTACAAGGCTACACCTTC. It encodes CSVEDRLQGYTF.

The chain has TRBV12-5 and TRBJ2-7; a weak D match, TRBD2 (6 bases). The V gene lost 9 bases and the J gene lost 2 bases, with 20 bases spanning the gap. The germline V gene has CDR1 LGHNT and CDR2 FRNRAP. This CDR3 region has 15 residues. CDR3 in DNA: TGTGCTAGCGCGGGGACCGGGACGGGACCCTACGAGCAGTACTTC. Amino acid sequence: CASAGTGTGPYEQYF.

This chain uses TRBV4-1 with TRBJ2-7; 13 bases are shared with TRBD2. CDR3 size: 17 residues. V lost 2 bases to trimming and J lost 3 bases; unmatched junction nucleotides: 7. From germline, CDR1 is MGHRA and CDR2 YSYEKL. The CDR3 nucleotides read TGCGCCAGCAGCCAAAGGATGGGACTAGCGGGAATCTACGAGCAGTACTTC. Its protein is CASSQRMGLAGIYEQYF.

The V and J genes are TRBV7-9 and TRBJ2-7; TRBD1 agrees at 10 bases. This CDR3 has 16 amino acids. Germline CDR1 reads SEHNR; CDR2 reads FQNEAQ (reference sequence). With 1 base clipped from V and 6 bases from J, the junction kept 9 bases outside the gene matches. CDR3 sequence (DNA): TGTGCCAGCAGCTTAGAACTGGGGACAGGGGTGCGCGAGCAGTACTTC. Amino acids: CASSLELGTGVREQYF.

The chain recombines TRBV18 with TRBJ1-1; D possibly corresponds to TRBD1 (6 bases). CDR1 KGHSH and CDR2 LQKENI come from the germline V gene. Trimming took 2 bases from V and 4 from J, leaving 11 bases between them. The CDR3 runs 14 residues. The CDR3 DNA is TGTGCCAGCTCACCATTGGGGGCGAGCACTGAAGCTTTCTTT. Protein sequence: CASSPLGASTEAFF.

V is TRBV5-3 and J is TRBJ2-5; the match to TRBD1 covers 7 bases. TRBV5-3 is an ORF; its function is uncertain. This CDR3 is built from 17 residues. V lost 5 bases, J lost 3 bases, and 16 bases stayed unmatched. CDR3 sequence: CARSLPTGPFVKETQYF. For the CDR3, the DNA is TGTGCCAGAAGTCTCCCGACAGGGCCCTTTGTTAAAGAGACCCAGTACTTC.

The CDR3 region is CASSPRQGSSYNSPLHF. As DNA, the CDR3 is TGTGCCAGCAGCCCGCGACAGGGGAGCTCCTATAATTCACCCCTCCACTTT. The J gene is TRBJ1-6, the V gene TRBV7-9; TRBD1 matches at 8 bases. From germline, CDR1 is SEHNR and CDR2 FQNEAQ (reference sequence). The length of the CDR3 is 17 residues. J lost 0 bases, V lost 5 bases, and 6 bases had no gene match.

This clone showed up just once. V usage is TRBV5-1 and J usage is TRBJ1-2; a possible D gene is TRBD1 (6 bases). Trimming cost V 2 bases and J 2 bases, with 13 bases left between them. In germline, CDR1 is SGHRS, CDR2 YFSETQ. This CDR3 is built from 15 residues. CDR3 residues: CASSFGRDTNYGYTF. CDR3 in DNA: TGCGCCAGCAGCTTCGGCCGGGACACCAACTATGGCTACACCTTC.

In its sample, this clone was seen once. A much larger clone sits a single nucleotide away, making a read error possible. V is TRBV2 and J is TRBJ1-1; 8 positions agree with TRBD1. Germline CDR1 and CDR2: SNHLY and FYNNEI. V dropped 3 bases and J dropped 1; count of bases not matched to a gene: 1. This CDR3 contains 14 residues. CDR3 protein: CASSDGQGNTEAFF. The CDR3, as DNA: TGTGCCAGCAGTGACGGACAGGGGAACACTGAAGCTTTCTTT.

This sequence joins TRBV5-1 and TRBJ2-7; D possibly corresponds to TRBD1 (6 bases). The CDR3 contains 14 residues. V lost 4 bases and J lost 0, with 11 bases in between. Germline-derived CDR1 and CDR2 are SGHRS and YFSETQ. The CDR3 region is CASSADSLSYEQYF. As DNA, the CDR3 is TGCGCCAGCAGCGCGGACAGCCTCTCCTACGAGCAGTACTTC.

The chain combines TRBV9 with TRBJ1-3; perhaps TRBD1 as D (6 bases). In germline, CDR1 is SGDLS, CDR2 YYNGEE. V lost 0 bases, J lost 4 bases, and 14 bases lay in between. The CDR3 covers 16 residues. CDR3 nucleotide sequence: TGTGCCAGCAGCGTAGCCGCCCAGGGGATAGGAAACACCATATATTTT. It is translated as CASSVAAQGIGNTIYF.

The chain uses TRBV27 and TRBJ2-1; 8 bases align to TRBD1. V trimming: 4 bases; J trimming: 4 bases; junction bases outside the gene matches: 3. The CDR3 has 14 residues. From germline, CDR1 is MNHEY and CDR2 SMNVEV (reference sequence). Written as DNA, the CDR3 is TGTGCCAGCAGTTCGGGACAGGCATACAATGAGCAGTTCTTC. Amino acid sequence: CASSSGQAYNEQFF.

CDR3 DNA: TGTGCCAGCAGCCGAGGGACAGGGGGCGGATTGGCCAAAAACATTCAGTACTTC. It encodes CASSRGTGGGLAKNIQYF. V is TRBV14 and J is TRBJ2-4; 12 bases line up with TRBD1. Germline CDR1 is SGHDN and CDR2 is FVKESK. The length of the CDR3 is 18 residues. The ends lost 4 bases at V and 1 base at J; junction bases unmatched: 8.

V usage is TRBV5-6 and J usage is TRBJ1-2; D may be TRBD1 (6 bases). Trimming stripped 0 bases from V and 5 bases from J, with 11 bases between. The CDR3 extends over 14 amino acids. The V gene's germline CDR1 is SGHDT and CDR2 YYEEEE. The CDR3 DNA reads TGTGCCAGCAGCTTGGGTACAGGGTTATATGGCTACACCTTC. Its translation: CASSLGTGLYGYTF.

The chain uses TRBV5-6 and TRBJ1-2; 10 bases fit TRBD1. J gave up 8 bases and V 0 bases, and 7 bases lay outside the gene matches. The CDR3 sequence is 15 residues long. Germline loops: CDR1 SGHDT, CDR2 YYEEEE. CDR3 sequence reads: CASSLEVTGGRGYTF. In nucleotides, the CDR3 is TGTGCCAGCAGCTTGGAGGTGACAGGGGGCCGGGGCTACACCTTC.

The V call is TRBV27, the J call TRBJ1-1; TRBD1 aligns across 7 bases. J gave up 11 bases and V 5 bases, and 8 bases lay outside the gene matches. This CDR3 has 12 amino acids. Per the germline V gene, CDR1 is MNHEY and CDR2 is SMNVEV (reference sequence). The DNA for the CDR3 is TGTGCCAGCAGTATGGGGACAGCCAAGGCTTTCTTT. Translating it yields CASSMGTAKAFF.